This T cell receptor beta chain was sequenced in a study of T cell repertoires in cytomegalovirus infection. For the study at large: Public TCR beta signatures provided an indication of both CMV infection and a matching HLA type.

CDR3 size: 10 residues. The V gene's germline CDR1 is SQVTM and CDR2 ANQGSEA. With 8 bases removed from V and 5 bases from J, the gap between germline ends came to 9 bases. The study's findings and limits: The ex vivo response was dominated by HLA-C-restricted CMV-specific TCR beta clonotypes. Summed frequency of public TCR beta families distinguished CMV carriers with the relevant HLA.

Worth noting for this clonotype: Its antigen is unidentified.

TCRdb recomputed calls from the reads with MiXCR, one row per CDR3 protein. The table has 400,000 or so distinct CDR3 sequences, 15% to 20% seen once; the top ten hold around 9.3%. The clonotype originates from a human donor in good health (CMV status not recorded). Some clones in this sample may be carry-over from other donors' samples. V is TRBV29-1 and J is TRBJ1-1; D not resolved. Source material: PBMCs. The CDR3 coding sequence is TGCAGCCGACCCCGAACTGAAGCTTTCTTT. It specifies CSRPRTEAFF.